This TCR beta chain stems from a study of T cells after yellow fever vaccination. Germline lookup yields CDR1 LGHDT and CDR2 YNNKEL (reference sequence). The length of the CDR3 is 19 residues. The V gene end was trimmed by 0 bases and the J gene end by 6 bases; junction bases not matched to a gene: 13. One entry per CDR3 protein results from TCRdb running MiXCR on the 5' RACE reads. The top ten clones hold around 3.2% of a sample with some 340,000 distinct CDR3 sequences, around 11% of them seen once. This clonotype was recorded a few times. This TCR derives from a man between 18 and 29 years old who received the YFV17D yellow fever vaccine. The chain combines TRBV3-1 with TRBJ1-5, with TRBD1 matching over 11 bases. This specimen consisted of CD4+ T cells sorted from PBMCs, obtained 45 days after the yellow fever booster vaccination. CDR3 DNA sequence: TGTGCCAGCAGCCAAGATCCACTCGTGGGGGACAGGGGGACTCAGCCCCAGCATTTT. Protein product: CASSQDPLVGDRGTQPQHF.